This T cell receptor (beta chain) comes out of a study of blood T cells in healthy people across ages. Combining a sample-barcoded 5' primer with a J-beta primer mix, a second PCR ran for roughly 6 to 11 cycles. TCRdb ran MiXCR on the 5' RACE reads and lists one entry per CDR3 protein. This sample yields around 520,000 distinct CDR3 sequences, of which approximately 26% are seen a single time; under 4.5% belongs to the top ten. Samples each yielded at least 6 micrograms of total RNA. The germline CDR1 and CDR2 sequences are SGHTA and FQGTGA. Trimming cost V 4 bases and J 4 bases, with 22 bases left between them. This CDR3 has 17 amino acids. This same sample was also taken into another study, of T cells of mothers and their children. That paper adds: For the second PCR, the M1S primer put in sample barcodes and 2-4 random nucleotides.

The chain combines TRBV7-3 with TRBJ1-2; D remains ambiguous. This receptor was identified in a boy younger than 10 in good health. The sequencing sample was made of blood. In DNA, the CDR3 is TGTGCCAGCAGCTGGACGGGAGGAGAGATCCCCCTCTATGGCTACACCTTC. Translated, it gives CASSWTGGEIPLYGYTF.